This paragraph reports one T cell receptor (beta chain). Its antigen is not yet known. No base quality information exists; no much larger clone differs at one position. The donors were healthy, HIV-negative adults with no recently reported acute infections or vaccinations. Every donor was a Caucasian adult living in Nashville, Tennessee, USA. CD4+ T cells were enriched by magnetic negative selection; naive cells were then positively selected on CD45RA, and the negative fraction formed the memory subset. Blood was collected by leukapheresis, and PBMCs were isolated by Ficoll-Histopaque density gradient centrifugation and then cryopreserved in liquid nitrogen vapor phase. Analytical flow cytometry was used to check the purity and quantity of every magnetically sorted T cell population. Genomic DNA was isolated from every sorted fraction and measured by UV absorbance on a Nanodrop 2000c. Using the deep immunoSEQ assay, TCR CDR3 regions were amplified from genomic DNA by multiplex PCR. Extracted genomic DNA from each cell subset was spread evenly across all wells of several immunoSEQ 96-well plates, with each plate serving as a replicate. For sorted subsets, around 200 ng genomic DNA, equal to tens of thousands of T cell genomes, was loaded into each replicate PCR. Purified libraries were measured with a Qubit 3.0 fluorometer, size-checked on a Bioanalyzer 2100, and measured again with the KAPA Library Quantification kit. Every immunoSEQ 96-well plate was sequenced on a dedicated single-read 150-cycle Illumina NextSeq 550 flow cell. From the authors' description of their analysis: The immunoSEQ output contained only junctional sequences without quality scores, so filtering could not match that applied to full-length reads. Sequences were annotated with PyIR, a Python wrapper for IgBLAST v1.9, using IMGT germline references to assign V/J genes and CDR3. Reads with weak V/J assignments (E-value above 1e-6), missing CDR3, stop codons, out-of-frame junctions, or ambiguous translated residues were removed. A V3J clonotype was defined by an identical inferred V gene, J gene, and CDR3 amino acid sequence. To compute the percentage overlap between repertoires, the number of shared unique clonotypes was divided by the size of the smaller repertoire. Three approaches were used to assess repertoire richness: RTK rarefaction, the Chao1 estimator, and Recon v2.1 estimates of unobserved clonotypes. Generation probabilities for all TCRbeta clonotypes obtained by the gDNA method from a few donors were computed using OLGA. TCRdb re-hosts the immuneACCESS table, in-frame sequences only. Its copies lack some clones; in the studies checked, an unresolved V gene accounts for under half of them, and the cause for the rest is not known. That table is the source of V, J and clone size, and D and trimming were worked out from the DNA. The sample table records 700,000 or so clones; about two thirds of these occur just once. The top ten clones comprise approximately 1.8% of the sample.

Via the germline V gene, CDR1 is WSHSY and CDR2 SAAADI. The CDR3, from cysteine to phenylalanine, totals 16 residues. Solely the CDR3 DNA is kept, with 48 bases framed from the first base. Trimmed from V: 6 bases; trimmed from J: 3 bases; junction bases lacking a gene match: 6. This sample is part of a study of shared clonotypes between healthy human individuals (dated by TCRdb to the early 2020s). For the study in its entirety: The cohort included three men and a couple of women between 18 and 49 years of age. For each donor, three plates each were used for CD4 naive and CD4 memory, two plates were used for CD8 naive, and one plate was used for CD8 memory. To estimate repertoire size and how much clonotype sharing occurs between individuals, the study deeply sequenced the blood TCR repertoires of about five healthy adults. Libraries were prepared and TCR repertoires were sequenced by different laboratories using diverse techniques, in order to increase sequencing depth and limit assay-specific biases. Per donor, leukapheresis produced somewhere between about 0.94 and 9.5 billion PBMCs. General conclusions and limits of the study: Sharing across several donors was observed for about 5% of naive CD4, about 3.2% of naive CD8, 2% to 2.5% of memory CD4, and 0.4% of memory CD8 clonotypes. Compared with non-shared clonotypes, the clonotypes found in all four sorted-subset donors had higher generation probabilities. Pairwise subsampling led to the expectation that sequencing depth would affect the degree of clonotype sharing among donors. Because the study included only a small number of donors, the genetic and exposure-history diversity represented was limited. Only blood was sampled, and tissue TCR repertoires likely differ from those in blood. Naive subsets generally had larger estimated clonotype richness than memory subsets did. Rarefaction of sorted-subset datasets indicated incomplete sequencing despite the large sequencing depth.

This receptor was taken from a woman in her thirties in good health. In this chain, TRBV10-2 is recombined with TRBJ2-7, with 15 bases aligning to TRBD2. Sequencing was carried out using memory CD4+ T cells sorted from blood. What the cell subset or site label conveys for this sample: CD45RA-negative fraction. The sequenced DNA is TGCGCCAGCAGAGGACTAGCGGGAGGGGTGGGCTACGAGCAGTACTTC. Translated, it gives CASRGLAGGVGYEQYF.